This entry concerns a single TCR beta chain. The source of the sample is a study of PD-L1 blockade in urothelial cancer. Time point here: pretreatment peripheral blood. Only in-frame clones appear in the TCRdb table, and some are missing; sequencing was by immunoSEQ multiplex PCR. The sample consists of about 38,000 clones, approximately 86% of them appearing once. The source was PBMCs, collected around atezolizumab (anti-PD-L1) treatment. The sequence was collected from an elderly man with urothelial cancer.

The CDR3: CASSFSGTATGELFF. The CDR3 nucleotides are TGTGCCAGCAGTTTTTCCGGGACAGCCACCGGGGAGCTGTTTTTT. The chain couples TRBV27 to TRBJ2-2; 7 bases align to TRBD1. This CDR3 comprises 15 residues. The V segment lost 3 bases and the J segment 4 bases; nucleotides outside the gene matches: 5. The germline V gene encodes CDR1 MNHEY and CDR2 SMNVEV (reference sequence).